Below, 22 T cell receptor beta chains from the same sample are listed, as sequenced in a study of blood T cell repertoires in COVID-19. TCRdb's table, derived via immunoSEQ multiplex PCR, lists solely in-frame clones and lacks some. This sample has roughly 250,000 clones, with about nine tenths found just once. Sequencing was performed on PBMCs or T cells enriched from blood (not recorded which). Every receptor here comes from a woman aged 18-29 years who had recovered from COVID-19.

CDR3 sequence: CASSVGGTNNEQFF. The CDR3 region has the DNA TGTGCCAGCAGCGTAGGCGGCACGAACAATGAGCAGTTCTTC. V gene TRBV9 combines with J gene TRBJ2-1, with D unclear. Germline assignment: CDR1 SGDLS and CDR2 YYNGEE. The CDR3 length is 14 residues. V was trimmed by 0 bases and J by 5 bases, leaving 9 bases between them.

CDR3 residues: CAIEGKEDTQYF. In DNA form, the CDR3 reads TGTGCCATCGAAGGTAAGGAGGATACGCAGTATTTT. This chain links TRBV10-3 with TRBJ2-3; D is undetermined. The CDR3 is 12 amino acids. Germline values: CDR1 ENHRY, CDR2 SYGVKD. V dropped 8 bases and J dropped 6 bases, with 12 bases sitting between them.

This rearrangement joins TRBV6-5 to TRBJ2-1; D ambiguous. Germline-derived CDR1 and CDR2 are MNHEY and SVGAGI. V lost 0 bases and J lost 5, with 14 bases in between. This CDR3 contains 16 residues. Here the CDR3 DNA reads TGTGCCAGCAGTTACTCGAGATCACCTTATAACAATGAGCAGTTCTTC. Translation: CASSYSRSPYNNEQFF.

The chain employs TRBV6-5 and TRBJ1-5; D uncertain. CDR3 length equals 15 residues. Deletions cut 6 bases from V and 0 bases from J, with 12 bases between. From germline, CDR1 is MNHEY and CDR2 SVGAGI. The CDR3 sequence is CASRRQRDSNQPQHF. CDR3 DNA sequence: TGTGCCAGCAGAAGGCAGAGGGATAGCAATCAGCCCCAGCATTTT.

This clone was observed a few times. The V gene is TRBV28, the J gene TRBJ1-5, with TRBD1 matching 8 bases. After removal of 5 bases from V and 4 bases from J, the junction contained 4 bases not matched to a gene. CDR1 and CDR2 (germline): MDHEN, SYDVKM. This CDR3 has 14 residues. CDR3 residues: CASSQTGVNQPQHF. The CDR3 DNA reads TGTGCCAGCAGTCAGACAGGGGTTAATCAGCCCCAGCATTTT.

The J gene is TRBJ1-5, the V gene TRBV2; tentatively, D is TRBD1 (6 bases). The V gene lost 4 bases and the J gene lost 7 bases, with 11 bases spanning the gap. The CDR3 is 13 residues long. Germline CDR1 is SNHLY and CDR2 is FYNNEI. As DNA, the CDR3 is TGTGCCAGCAGTGGTTCAGGGGACCAGCCCCAGCATTTT. Translating it yields CASSGSGDQPQHF.

The rearrangement uses TRBV18 and TRBJ1-2, with 7 nucleotides matching TRBD1. V was pared by 3 bases and J by 5 bases, with 6 bases of the junction left unmatched. Germline CDR1 is KGHSH and CDR2 is LQKENI. The CDR3 extends over 14 amino acids. Written as DNA, the CDR3 is TGTGCCAGCTCACCCCGGGACAGAGTGTATGGCTACACCTTC. Amino acids: CASSPRDRVYGYTF.

V and J are TRBV6-5 and TRBJ1-2, with TRBD1 matching over 8 bases. Trimming cost V 5 bases and J 5 bases; bases outside gene matches: 4. CDR1 is MNHEY and CDR2 is SVGAGI in the germline V gene. The CDR3 is made up of 13 amino acids. CDR3 nucleotides: TGTGCCAGCAGTACAGGGGGAGGGTATGGCTACACCTTC. Its protein is CASSTGGGYGYTF.

This clone was seen a handful of times. The chain carries TRBV7-9 and TRBJ2-7; 12 bases are shared with TRBD2. This CDR3 has 15 residues. V shed 5 bases and J 2 bases; nucleotides not matched to a gene: 4. Germline V gene data show CDR1 as SEHNR and CDR2 as FQNEAQ (reference sequence). The CDR3 DNA follows: TGTGCCAGCAGCCTCGGACTAGCGGGGCCCTACGAGCAGTACTTC. This translates into CASSLGLAGPYEQYF.

The chain carries TRBV12-3 or TRBV12-4 and TRBJ2-1; D is uncertain. The CDR3 is 13 amino acids. Trimming took 4 bases from V and 8 from J, leaving 12 bases between them. This chain's CDR3 is CASSYDLRYEQFF. CDR3 nucleotide sequence: TGTGCCAGCAGTTACGATCTCCGGTATGAGCAGTTCTTC.

In this sample, this clone turned up once. The chain carries TRBV18 and TRBJ2-3; 9 positions match TRBD2. The CDR3 spans 16 residues. V trimming: 2 bases; J trimming: 6 bases; junction bases outside the gene matches: 9. Germline loops: CDR1 KGHSH, CDR2 LQKENI. CDR3 residues: CASSPNAGGPTDTQYF. Here the CDR3 DNA reads TGTGCCAGCTCACCAAATGCGGGAGGGCCGACGGATACGCAGTATTTT.

V gene TRBV6-5 combines with J gene TRBJ1-2, with D unclear. The V end lost 0 bases, the J end lost 0 bases, and 5 bases lay between the germline ends. CDR3 length equals 14 residues. Looked up from germline, CDR1 is MNHEY and CDR2 is SVGAGI. As DNA, the CDR3 is TGTGCCAGCAGTTACTCGTCGTCTAACTATGGCTACACCTTC. It encodes CASSYSSSNYGYTF.

The chain links TRBV5-5 to TRBJ1-5; D not certain. Looked up from germline, CDR1 is SGHKS and CDR2 is YYEKEE (reference sequence). V dropped 0 bases and J dropped 4 bases, with 11 bases sitting between them. The CDR3 length is 15 residues. CDR3 loop: CASSLALFGNQPQHF. The CDR3 DNA reads as TGTGCCAGCAGCTTGGCGTTGTTCGGTAATCAGCCCCAGCATTTT. Looking up the rest from reference TRBV5-5 and TRBJ1-5 gives the full variable domain: DAGVTQSPTHLIKTRGQQVTLRCSPISGHKSVSWYQQVLGQGPQFIFQYYEKEERGRGNFPDRFSARQFPNYSSELNVNALLLGDSALYLCASSLALFGNQPQHFGDGTRLSIL.

This chain uses TRBV14 with TRBJ2-7, with 7 positions matching TRBD2. The CDR3 contains 14 residues. Germline CDR1 SGHDN, CDR2 FVKESK. Trimming removed 1 base from V and 6 bases from J; junction bases left unmatched: 6. The DNA for the CDR3 is TGTGCCAGCAGCCAAGGGCTGCGGGGGTTCGAGCAGTACTTC. This gives the protein CASSQGLRGFEQYF.

The chain combines TRBV19 with TRBJ1-6; weak D call: TRBD1 (5 bases). Germline CDR1 is LNHDA and CDR2 is SQIVND (reference sequence). Trimming took off 3 bases at V and 8 bases at J, with 14 bases between the two ends. The CDR3 is 15 residues long. CDR3 nucleotides: TGTGCCAGTAGTATTGGTCCGACAGAATATTCACCCCTCCACTTT. Translating it yields CASSIGPTEYSPLHF.

V is TRBV5-5 and J is TRBJ1-5; D unresolved. The germline V gene encodes CDR1 SGHKS and CDR2 YYEKEE (reference sequence). The CDR3 has 14 amino acids. Trimming left V 0 bases short and J 1 base short, with 5 bases between. CDR3 sequence reads: CASSLDRSNQPQHF. The CDR3 bases are TGTGCCAGCAGCTTGGACAGAAGCAATCAGCCCCAGCATTTT.

The CDR3 loop is CASSQDRVYEQYF. CDR3 nucleotide sequence: TGTGCCAGCAGCCAAGACAGGGTCTACGAGCAGTACTTC. The chain combines TRBV4-2 with TRBJ2-7; TRBD1 might be the D (5 bases). In germline, CDR1 is LGHNA, CDR2 YNFKEQ. Trimming took off 0 bases at V and 3 bases at J, with 6 bases between the two ends. The CDR3 runs to 13 residues.

This clone was counted once. V gene TRBV4-1 combines with J gene TRBJ2-2; 13 bases map to TRBD2. The V gene's germline CDR1 is MGHRA and CDR2 YSYEKL. V was clipped by 1 base and J by 7 bases; unmatched bases: 12. This CDR3 region has 19 residues. The CDR3 here is CASSQGARTSGRKVGELFF. In DNA, the CDR3 is TGCGCCAGCAGCCAAGGCGCTCGGACTAGCGGGAGAAAGGTCGGGGAGCTGTTTTTT.

J is TRBJ1-2 and V is TRBV4-3, with 7 bases that match TRBD1. CDR3 length: 13 amino acids. The J segment lost 3 bases and the V segment lost 5 bases, leaving 3 bases of the junction unmatched. Germline values: CDR1 LGHNA, CDR2 YSLEER. The CDR3 bases are TGCGCCAGCAGCGACAGGGAGGACTATGGCTACACCTTC. Protein: CASSDREDYGYTF.

The chain links TRBV6-6 to TRBJ2-2; a possible D gene is TRBD2 (6 bases). Per the germline V gene, CDR1 is MNHNY and CDR2 is SVGAGI (reference sequence). Trimming left V 5 bases short and J 6 bases short, with 16 bases between. This CDR3 comprises 15 residues. The CDR3 DNA sequence: TGTGCCAGCAGTACGGGAGCAGCTCGGTCCGGGGAGCTGTTTTTT. Amino acid sequence: CASSTGAARSGELFF.

The V and J genes are TRBV18 and TRBJ2-3, with 7 bases that match TRBD2. V shed 2 bases and J 6 bases; nucleotides not matched to a gene: 11. This CDR3 contains 16 residues. Germline V gene lookup returns CDR1 KGHSH and CDR2 LQKENI. CDR3 in amino acids: CASSPMASGGGDTQYF. The CDR3 DNA reads as TGTGCCAGCTCACCAATGGCTAGCGGAGGAGGGGATACGCAGTATTTT.

V gene TRBV10-1 combines with J gene TRBJ1-3, with D possibly matching TRBD1 (6 bases). V dropped 6 bases and J dropped 0 bases, with 15 bases sitting between them. CDR1 and CDR2 (germline): WNHNN, SYGVQD (reference sequence). The CDR3 spans 16 residues. In DNA form, the CDR3 reads TGCGCCAGCAGGAGCGGGACACCGAGCTCTGGAAACACCATATATTTT. Protein: CASRSGTPSSGNTIYF.